Shown below are 5 T cell receptor beta chains from a single sample sequenced in a study of CD8+ T cells in alopecia areata. The treatment denotes: oral pan-JAK inhibitor, 5-10 mg twice daily. Extraction and reverse transcription of RNA yielded cDNA as the sequencing template. Profiled with immunoSEQ multiplex PCR; TCRdb holds only in-frame clones, not every one. The sample has 150,000 to 200,000 clones; roughly 70% are singletons. Sequenced material: CD4+ T cells sorted from blood, taken around week 49, from a patient treated with tofacitinib. These receptors all stem from a human donor with alopecia areata.

CDR3 sequence reads: CASSPGGTTEKLFF. The DNA of the CDR3 is TGCGCCAGCAGCCCAGGGGGTACAACTGAAAAACTGTTTTTT. The chain uses TRBV5-1 and TRBJ1-4, with 7 nucleotides matching TRBD1. The CDR3 is 14 amino acids. Per the germline V gene, CDR1 is SGHRS and CDR2 is YFSETQ. The V segment lost 4 bases and the J segment 7 bases; nucleotides outside the gene matches: 7. Filled out from reference TRBV5-1 and TRBJ1-4, the complete variable domain reads KAGVTQTPRYLIKTRGQQVTLSCSPISGHRSVSWYQQTPGQGLQFLFEYFSETQRNKGNFPGRFSGRQFSNSRSEMNVSTLELGDSALYLCASSPGGTTEKLFFGSGTQLSVL.

This chain joins TRBV6-6 and TRBJ2-3, with D possibly matching TRBD2 (6 bases). Germline CDR1 is MNHNY and CDR2 is SVGAGI (reference sequence). Trimming stripped 10 bases from V and 2 bases from J, with 16 bases between. This CDR3 has 14 residues. The CDR3 DNA reads TGTGCCACCACTGGGACTTCCACCACAGATACGCAGTATTTT. Translated, it gives CATTGTSTTDTQYF.

The chain is built from TRBV27 and TRBJ2-7; D is unclear. Germline-derived CDR1 and CDR2 are MNHEY and SMNVEV (reference sequence). The CDR3 totals 17 residues. Trimming shortened V by 2 bases and J by 2 bases, and 19 bases separated the two germline ends. CDR3 sequence (DNA): TGTGCCAGCAGTTTAACCCGAGGCCCAAGTGGAACCTACGAGCAGTACTTC. Residues: CASSLTRGPSGTYEQYF.

The CDR3 is CASSWGGEAGYTF. The CDR3 nucleotides read TGTGCCAGCAGTTGGGGAGGTGAAGCCGGCTACACCTTC. The rearrangement joins TRBV25-1 to TRBJ1-2, with D unresolved. The CDR3 is made up of 13 amino acids. Per germline, CDR1 MGHDK and CDR2 SYGVNS. V lost 5 bases to trimming and J lost 8 bases, with 15 bases between them.

The genes are TRBV5-4 and TRBJ1-1; TRBD1 matches at 8 bases. The CDR3 is made up of 17 amino acids. The V segment lost 4 bases and the J segment 4 bases; nucleotides outside the gene matches: 15. Germline CDR1 and CDR2: SGHNT and YYREEE (reference sequence). CDR3 protein: CASSQGAGLGLGTEAFF. DNA of the CDR3: TGTGCCAGCAGCCAGGGGGCAGGTTTGGGGTTAGGCACTGAAGCTTTCTTT.